The source of this T cell receptor (beta chain) is a study of T-cell reconstitution after alpha-beta-depleted transplantation in children. In this sample, this clonotype turned up many times. Sequence at one end of the junction differs from germline and may be a read error. The V gene's germline CDR1 is SGHRS and CDR2 YFSETQ. The CDR3 consists of 14 residues. The authors prepared the TCRbeta library with unique molecular identifiers. From the PCR reads, TCRdb called clonotypes with MiXCR, one entry per CDR3 protein. The data hold 250,000 to 300,000 distinct CDR3 sequences, with 10% observed a single time.

The TCR originated in a boy under two years old with acute myeloid leukemia, due to receive a stem cell transplant. This chain uses TRBV5-1 with TRBJ2-7; TRBD1 matches at 10 bases. This specimen was PBMCs, taken before TCRalphabeta/CD19-depleted stem cell transplant. The CDR3 DNA reads as TGTGCCAGCAGCCCCGGGACAGGGGCCTACGAGCAGTACTTC. It yields the protein CASSPGTGAYEQYF.